Below are 25 T cell receptor beta chains sequenced from a single sample in a study of T cells in Graves' hyperthyroidism and ophthalmopathy. Researchers amplified the TCR beta CDR3 regions from RNA transcripts. The study used the HTBI primer set for a first-round RT-PCR of the TCR CDR3. TCRdb re-called the multiplex PCR reads through MiXCR, storing one row per CDR3 protein. This table holds around 370,000 distinct CDR3 sequences, approximately 18% found once. The sequencing input was blood. The receptors derive from a young man with Graves' ophthalmopathy.

This clonotype appeared a few times. V is TRBV28 and J is TRBJ2-1; 8 positions match TRBD2. CDR3 length: 11 residues. V dropped 10 bases and J dropped 15; count of bases not matched to a gene: 11. Germline CDR1 MDHEN, CDR2 SYDVKM. The DNA of the CDR3 is TGTGCCACCCGGGGGGGAGGGGTTCGGTTCTTC. It codes for CATRGGGVRFF.

The chain couples TRBV3-1 to TRBJ1-1; D ambiguous. The V gene's germline CDR1 is LGHDT and CDR2 YNNKEL (reference sequence). V lost 1 base, J lost 3 bases, and 9 bases lay in between. This CDR3 comprises 14 residues. CDR3 region: CASSQARVYTEAFF. In nucleotides, the CDR3 is TGTGCCAGCAGCCAAGCGAGGGTTTACACTGAAGCTTTCTTT.

This clonotype was picked up one time. A much larger clone sits a single nucleotide away, making a read error possible. The chain's CDR3 is CASSYRGTWAEALF. CDR3 nucleotide sequence: TGTGCCAGCAGTTACAGGGGGACCTGGGCTGAAGCTCTCTTT. The rearrangement links TRBV6-2 or TRBV6-3 to TRBJ1-1, with a tentative D call TRBD1 (6 bases). Germline lookup yields CDR1 MNHEY and CDR2 SVGEGT. This CDR3 region has 14 residues.

This clonotype was detected many times. J is TRBJ2-3 and V is TRBV10-3; 8 bases are shared with TRBD2. The CDR3 extends over 16 amino acids. Germline loops: CDR1 ENHRY, CDR2 SYGVKD. V dropped 4 bases and J dropped 1; count of bases not matched to a gene: 7. The CDR3 reads CAISGGGSGGTDTQYF. CDR3 sequence (DNA): TGTGCCATCAGTGGAGGTGGTAGCGGGGGCACAGATACGCAGTATTTT.

This clonotype was counted at least ten times. The rearrangement uses TRBV11-2 and TRBJ2-5; D remains ambiguous. The CDR3 is 12 residues long. The germline CDR1 and CDR2 sequences are SGHAT and FQNNGV. Trimming removed 2 bases from V and 5 bases from J, with 6 bases in between. CDR3 region: CASSLTTETQYF. The CDR3 nucleotides read TGTGCCAGCAGCTTAACAACGGAGACCCAGTACTTC.

This clonotype was detected ten times or more. The chain recombines TRBV2 with TRBJ1-2, with 8 nucleotides matching TRBD1. Trimming took 5 bases from V and 6 from J; bases not matched to a gene: 5. Germline CDR1 reads SNHLY; CDR2 reads FYNNEI. CDR3 length equals 13 residues. This CDR3 is CASSLQGVNGYTF. The CDR3 DNA follows: TGTGCCAGCAGTCTACAGGGGGTTAATGGCTACACCTTC.

Comments on this clonotype: The junction does not match germline at one end; this may be a read error. The V call is TRBV2, the J call TRBJ2-4, with TRBD1 identical over 7 bases. Germline V CDR1 and CDR2: SNHLY, FYNNEI. The CDR3 consists of 11 residues. Written as DNA, the CDR3 is TGTGCCAGCAGTGTCATGACAGGGTCGAACTTC. The encoded protein is CASSVMTGSNF.

The table lists this clonotype with many counts. This sequence joins TRBV7-9 and TRBJ2-7; D tentatively reads TRBD1 or TRBD2 (5 bases each). Trimming removed 1 base at V and 4 bases at J, with 8 bases between. Germline loops: CDR1 SEHNR, CDR2 FQNEAQ (reference sequence). The CDR3 sequence is 13 residues long. This chain's CDR3 is CASSLGDGYEQYF. CDR3 coding DNA: TGTGCCAGCAGCTTAGGGGACGGGTACGAGCAGTACTTC.

Only a few counts were recorded for this clonotype. The chain carries TRBV20-1 and TRBJ1-1; D gene uncertain. The germline gives CDR1 DFQATT, CDR2 SNEGSKA (reference sequence). This CDR3 region has 10 residues. CDR3 bases: TGCAGCGGATACCGTTCTGAAGCTTTCTTT. Encoded protein: CSGYRSEAFF.

This clonotype came up many times. The V call is TRBV18, the J call TRBJ1-4; no clear D. Germline V gene lookup returns CDR1 KGHSH and CDR2 LQKENI. The ends were cut back, 6 bases at V and 7 bases at J, with 18 bases in the middle. The CDR3 sequence is 15 residues long. DNA of the CDR3: TGTGCCAGCTCCCCCTTCTCGAGCAGCTCTGAAAAACTGTTTTTT. Its protein is CASSPFSSSSEKLFF.

This clonotype was counted many times. The chain is built from TRBV5-1 and TRBJ2-5; 7 bases are a match to TRBD2. This CDR3 has 14 residues. After removal of 4 bases from V and 5 bases from J, the junction contained 8 bases not matched to a gene. Germline assignment: CDR1 SGHRS and CDR2 YFSETQ. The DNA of the CDR3 is TGCGCCAGCAGCACGCCGGGGGGACGGGAGACCCAGTACTTC. It encodes CASSTPGGRETQYF.

This clonotype was found once. This sequence joins TRBV20-1 and TRBJ2-3, with D possibly matching TRBD2 (7 bases). The V end lost 7 bases, the J end lost 6 bases, and 17 bases lay between the germline ends. This CDR3 spans 13 amino acids. Per germline, CDR1 DFQATT and CDR2 SNEGSKA (reference sequence). The CDR3 sequence: CSVRGGPKDTQYF. CDR3 DNA: TGCAGTGTTAGGGGGGGGCCAAAGGATACGCAGTATTTT.

The V gene is TRBV6-2 or TRBV6-3, the J gene TRBJ2-7, with unresolved D. Trimming stripped 2 bases from V and 5 bases from J, with 10 bases between. From germline, CDR1 is MNHEY and CDR2 SVGEGT. CDR3 length: 13 residues. CDR3 DNA: TGTGCCAGCAGTTACGGCCAGACGAACGAGCAGTACTTC. Its translation: CASSYGQTNEQYF.

This clonotype came up many times. The rearrangement uses TRBV18 and TRBJ2-1, with a possible D match to TRBD1 (6 bases). V shed 3 bases and J shed 5 bases, with 14 bases lying between them. The CDR3 length is 15 residues. The germline V gene has CDR1 KGHSH and CDR2 LQKENI. The CDR3 here is CASSPSGTPNNEQFF. The DNA for the CDR3 is TGTGCCAGCTCACCCTCGGGGACACCGAACAATGAGCAGTTCTTC.

The chain is built from TRBV28 and TRBJ1-1; 7 nucleotides align to TRBD1. J was trimmed by 6 bases and V by 3 bases; bases with no gene match: 10. Germline V gene data show CDR1 as MDHEN and CDR2 as SYDVKM. This CDR3 region has 15 residues. The DNA for the CDR3 is TGTGCCAGCAGTTTGACAGGGAGACAGGTCGCTGAAGCTTTCTTT. It yields the protein CASSLTGRQVAEAFF.

The rearrangement links TRBV20-1 to TRBJ2-1, with 8 bases lining up with TRBD2. Trimming at V came to 3 bases and at J to 8 bases, leaving 9 bases not matched to a gene. Germline assignment: CDR1 DFQATT and CDR2 SNEGSKA (reference sequence). There are 14 residues in the CDR3. The CDR3: CSASSGAIRDEQFF. DNA of the CDR3: TGCAGTGCTAGTAGCGGGGCGATAAGGGATGAGCAGTTCTTC.

This clonotype was picked up many times. The V gene is TRBV12-3 or TRBV12-4, the J gene TRBJ2-7; no definite D call. Trimming left V 1 base short and J 4 bases short, with 11 bases between. The CDR3 consists of 14 residues. DNA for the CDR3: TGTGCCAGCAGTTTAGGGCAGCCGGAGTACGAGCAGTACTTC. This codes for CASSLGQPEYEQYF.

The chain combines TRBV4-1 with TRBJ2-1; D is ambiguous. The V end was cut by 3 bases, the J end by 5 bases, with 11 bases between. Germline V gene data show CDR1 as MGHRA and CDR2 as YSYEKL. The CDR3 has 14 residues. The CDR3 spells CASSQTVTDNEQFF. The CDR3, as DNA: TGCGCCAGCAGCCAGACCGTGACGGACAATGAGCAGTTCTTC.

The CDR3 DNA is TGCAGTGCTACAGCAGTTAAAACCTACGAGCAGTACTTC. Translated: CSATAVKTYEQYF. This chain connects TRBV20-1 to TRBJ2-7; D not certain. Looked up from germline, CDR1 is DFQATT and CDR2 is SNEGSKA (reference sequence). V lost 4 bases and J 2 bases, leaving 12 bases between the germline ends. The CDR3 contains 13 residues.

The chain carries TRBV19 and TRBJ2-5; the D gene is possibly TRBD2 (5 bases). CDR1 LNHDA and CDR2 SQIVND come from the germline V gene (reference sequence). CDR3 length: 13 residues. The V and J ends lost 7 bases and 5 bases respectively, with 14 bases between them. The CDR3 sequence: CASTDGVVETQYF. The DNA of the CDR3 is TGTGCCAGTACTGACGGGGTTGTCGAGACCCAGTACTTC.

The chain employs TRBV6-1 and TRBJ2-1; D remains unclear. The CDR3 is 13 amino acids. V shed 6 bases and J shed 2 bases, with 8 bases lying between them. Germline CDR1 and CDR2: MNHNS and SASEGT. The CDR3 sequence: CASRVEAYNEQFF. CDR3 coding DNA: TGTGCCAGCAGGGTGGAAGCCTACAATGAGCAGTTCTTC.

This clonotype came up many times. This chain connects TRBV6-1 to TRBJ2-2; perhaps TRBD2 as D (7 bases). The germline V gene has CDR1 MNHNS and CDR2 SASEGT. Trimming removed 5 bases at V and 7 bases at J, with 17 bases between. This CDR3 comprises 15 residues. The CDR3 DNA follows: TGTGCCAGCAGTCCGGGGGGCCGGGGAATCGGGGAGCTGTTTTTT. It yields the protein CASSPGGRGIGELFF.

In its sample, this clonotype was seen many times. The chain links TRBV27 to TRBJ2-1; 7 bases align to TRBD1. CDR1 is MNHEY and CDR2 is SMNVEV in the germline V gene (reference sequence). Germline trimming cut 4 bases from V and 7 bases from J; bases unmatched to any gene: 4. The CDR3 extends over 13 amino acids. The CDR3 DNA is TGTGCCAGCAGTTACGACAGGGCAAATGAGCAGTTCTTC. It codes for CASSYDRANEQFF.

This clonotype was detected many times. The chain combines TRBV5-1 with TRBJ2-7; 7 bases agree with TRBD2. V lost 5 bases to trimming and J lost 0 bases; unmatched junction nucleotides: 8. CDR1 is SGHRS and CDR2 is YFSETQ in the germline V gene. The CDR3 is 15 residues long. CDR3 residues: CASRSGTASSYEQYF. The CDR3 DNA reads as TGCGCCAGCAGAAGCGGGACGGCTTCCTCCTACGAGCAGTACTTC.

The chain carries TRBV7-8 and TRBJ2-2; 7 bases are shared with TRBD1. The germline V gene has CDR1 SGHVS and CDR2 FQNEAQ. This CDR3 is built from 15 residues. With V trimmed by 3 bases and J by 5 bases, 6 bases remained unmatched. The CDR3 here is CASSFEQGLTGELFF. In DNA form, the CDR3 reads TGTGCCAGCAGCTTCGAACAGGGGCTGACCGGGGAGCTGTTTTTT.